The source of this TCR beta chain is a study of cytomegalovirus exposure and HLA in healthy donors. Whole-study results and caveats: The study listed under 200 cytomegalovirus-associated TCR beta chains. In vitro experiments confirmed that three CMV-associated chains were specific for CMV antigens.

J gave up 9 bases and V 0 bases, and 8 bases lay outside the gene matches. Per the germline V gene, CDR1 is SGHRS and CDR2 is YFSETQ. The CDR3 is 16 residues long. Some clones are missing from TCRdb's copy, which holds only in-frame ones; the method was immunoSEQ multiplex PCR. The data contain a few hundred thousand clones, around 87% of them singletons. A note on this clone: Its antigen is currently unknown.

The clonotype originates from a woman between 18 and 29 years old in good health and CMV-seronegative. The V call is TRBV5-1, the J call TRBJ1-6, with TRBD1 matching over 8 bases. Specimen: PBMCs. CDR3 amino acids: CASSLGPQGASSPLHF. The DNA for the CDR3 is TGCGCCAGCAGCTTGGGGCCTCAGGGGGCTAGTTCACCCCTCCACTTT.